This TCR beta chain was identified during a study of cytomegalovirus exposure and HLA in healthy donors. General observations from the study: Earlier findings revealed that most TCR beta V segments proved productive either about 90% or about 30% of the time. Overall, approximately 150 TCR beta chains were annotated as cytomegalovirus-associated. TRBV6-2, TRBV6-3 and some other V segments were unresolvable in 87-base-pair reads.

In the PCR, 60 Vbeta and 13 Jbeta primers were used. Clones were read by immunoSEQ multiplex PCR, and TCRdb kept only the in-frame ones, dropping some. This table holds around 200,000 clones, just under 85% found once. Healthy people donating bone marrow made up the donors. CDR3 size: 14 residues. CDR1 SEHNR and CDR2 FQNEAQ come from the germline V gene (reference sequence). V lost 6 bases, J lost 3 bases, and 15 bases lay in between. Turning to this clone: Its antigen is not known.

The sequencing sample was made of PBMCs. This receptor was taken from a woman in her thirties or forties in good health and CMV-seronegative. This chain connects TRBV7-9 to TRBJ2-7; weak D call: TRBD2 (7 bases). The CDR3 nucleotides read TGTGCCAGCAGAGAGGGGGGGCATCTCTACGAGCAGTACTTC. Translation gives CASREGGHLYEQYF.